Presented here are 26 T cell receptor beta chains from one specimen sequenced in a study of metastatic and nonmetastatic thyroid tumors. No treatment of any kind had been given to any patient before thyroid surgery. TCRdb redid the clone calls on the PCR reads using MiXCR. The repertoire includes 34,000 or so clones, 16% of them detected once, and around 3% sits in the top ten. The material sequenced was blood. The receptors were gathered from a female donor with papillary thyroid cancer or a benign thyroid nodule (not recorded which). Some clones in this sample may be carry-over from other donors' samples.

This clone was observed a handful of times. In this CDR3 the conserved last residue, phenylalanine or tryptophan, is missing, so a read error is likely. The chain combines TRBV6-1 with TRBJ2-5; TRBD1 matches at 8 bases. CDR1 and CDR2 from the germline V gene are MNHNS and SASEGT. There are 14 residues in the CDR3. Germline trimming cut 6 bases from V and 5 bases from J; bases unmatched to any gene: 8. The CDR3 region is CASSLTGAGETQYS. In DNA, the CDR3 is TGTGCCAGCAGCCTGACAGGGGCCGGTGAGACCCAGTACTCC.

On this clone itself: This may arise from a read error, as a much more abundant clone is one base away. Additional DNA sequences in this sample encode the identical CDR3. V gene TRBV7-9 combines with J gene TRBJ2-1; D is perhaps TRBD1 (6 bases). The CDR3 length is 12 residues. Germline CDR1 reads SEHNR; CDR2 reads FQNEAQ (reference sequence). Between the trimmed V and J ends, which lost 3 bases and 8 bases, there was a span of 8 bases. The CDR3 here is CASSLTGYEQFF. The CDR3 nucleotides read TGTGCCAGCAGCTTGACAGGTTATGAGCAGTTCTTC.

There are many counts of this clone. The CDR3, as DNA: TGTGCCAGCAGTTATTGGACAGGGGACGGTCAGCCCCAGCATTTT. As protein: CASSYWTGDGQPQHF. The genes are TRBV6-6 and TRBJ1-5; 9 nucleotides match TRBD1. Germline trimming cut 3 bases from V and 6 bases from J; bases unmatched to any gene: 6. The CDR3 is 15 residues long. CDR1 MNHNY and CDR2 SVGAGI come from the germline V gene (reference sequence).

The chain couples TRBV7-2 to TRBJ1-1; D possibly corresponds to TRBD1 (6 bases). The ends were cut back, 0 bases at V and 0 bases at J, with 14 bases in the middle. Germline CDR1 is SGHTA and CDR2 is FQGNSA. The CDR3 contains 17 residues. The CDR3 sequence is CASSLAGAGALNTEAFF. The DNA of the CDR3 is TGTGCCAGCAGCTTAGCTGGGGCAGGGGCCCTGAACACTGAAGCTTTCTTT.

There are many counts of this clone. The chain uses TRBV19 and TRBJ1-1; D is unresolved. Germline V gives CDR1 LNHDA, CDR2 SQIVND (reference sequence). V was pared by 4 bases and J by 3 bases, with 9 bases between. This CDR3 has 13 residues. CDR3 sequence reads: CASSKVEYTEAFF. Written as DNA, the CDR3 is TGTGCCAGTAGTAAGGTTGAATACACTGAAGCTTTCTTT.

This clone was observed at least ten times. An end of the junction differs from the germline gene, which may be a read error. The rearrangement links TRBV6-1 to TRBJ2-3; weak D call: TRBD2 (5 bases). Germline CDR1 is MNHNS and CDR2 is SASEGT. The length of the CDR3 is 14 residues. CDR3 sequence: CASSSMGSTDTRYF. The DNA of the CDR3 is TGTGCCAGCAGTTCAATGGGGAGCACAGATACGCGGTATTTT.

This clone was seen a handful of times. As the CDR3 is not closed by the conserved phenylalanine or tryptophan, this likely results from a read error. This rearrangement joins TRBV19 to TRBJ1-5; 8 bases are shared with TRBD1. The CDR3 loop spans 15 amino acids. Germline lookup yields CDR1 LNHDA and CDR2 SQIVND (reference sequence). The CDR3 region is CSSASDRGGNQPQHS. Written as DNA, the CDR3 is TGTTCCAGCGCCAGTGACAGGGGTGGCAATCAGCCCCAGCATTCT.

This clone was observed at least ten times. At the DNA level, this CDR3 is encoded by other sequences in the same sample as well. The V call is TRBV27, the J call TRBJ2-7; 7 bases map to TRBD2. With 6 bases clipped from V and 3 bases from J, the junction kept 8 bases outside the gene matches. This CDR3 spans 14 amino acids. Per germline, CDR1 MNHEY and CDR2 SMNVEV (reference sequence). This chain's CDR3 is CASRRGLYDYEQYF. CDR3 DNA: TGTGCCAGCAGACGGGGACTATATGACTACGAGCAGTACTTC.

This clone was seen ten or more times. CDR3 protein: CASSLGVRGAEAFF. The CDR3 nucleotides read TGCGCCAGCAGCTTGGGGGTACGGGGGGCTGAAGCTTTCTTT. The rearrangement uses TRBV5-1 and TRBJ1-1, with a tentative D call TRBD1 (5 bases). CDR1 and CDR2 from the germline V gene are SGHRS and YFSETQ. The CDR3 covers 14 residues. V lost 0 bases and J 6 bases, leaving 12 bases between the germline ends.

This clone appeared many times. This chain joins TRBV19 and TRBJ2-7; either TRBD1 or TRBD2 may supply D (5 bases each). Germline loops: CDR1 LNHDA, CDR2 SQIVND (reference sequence). V was trimmed by 4 bases and J by 5 bases, leaving 12 bases between them. This CDR3 comprises 13 residues. CDR3 sequence: CASSSRDEDEQYF. The CDR3 DNA reads as TGTGCCAGTAGTAGCCGGGACGAGGACGAGCAGTACTTC.

This clone was detected only a few times. This chain joins TRBV6-4 and TRBJ2-1, with 10 nucleotides matching TRBD2. The CDR3 is 14 amino acids. Germline CDR1 and CDR2: MRHNA and SNTAGT. J was trimmed by 6 bases and V by 2 bases; bases with no gene match: 1. CDR3 residues: CASSDSGGANEQFF. The CDR3 DNA is TGTGCCAGCAGTGACAGCGGGGGGGCCAATGAGCAGTTCTTC.

The table lists this clone with many counts. V gene TRBV4-2 combines with J gene TRBJ2-2, with a weak D call TRBD2 (6 bases). The V gene's germline CDR1 is LGHNA and CDR2 YNFKEQ. V lost 3 bases and J 4 bases, leaving 9 bases between the germline ends. There are 14 residues in the CDR3. Written as DNA, the CDR3 is TGTGCCAGCAGCCAGGAGGGTGGCACCGGGGAGCTGTTTTTT. Amino acids: CASSQEGGTGELFF.

This clone was recorded at least ten times. The rearrangement links TRBV12-3 or TRBV12-4 to TRBJ2-2, with D maybe TRBD1 (6 bases). There are 12 residues in the CDR3. Between the trimmed V and J ends, which lost 6 bases and 7 bases, there was a span of 9 bases. The CDR3 DNA is TGTGCCAGCAGAGGGGGAAGCGGGGAGCTGTTTTTT. It specifies CASRGGSGELFF.

The chain is built from TRBV6-1 and TRBJ2-7; 7 bases agree with TRBD1. J lost 2 bases, V lost 6 bases, and 10 bases had no gene match. The CDR3 contains 15 residues. The V gene's germline CDR1 is MNHNS and CDR2 SASEGT. Here the CDR3 DNA reads TGTGCCAGCAGCCGGGGACAGTGTTTTACCTACGAGCAGTACTTC. Protein product: CASSRGQCFTYEQYF.

This clone was recorded only once. The V call is TRBV20-1, the J call TRBJ2-3; TRBD2 matches at 7 bases. Germline values: CDR1 DFQATT, CDR2 SNEGSKA (reference sequence). The V segment lost 7 bases and the J segment 2 bases; nucleotides outside the gene matches: 12. The CDR3 length is 15 residues. CDR3 bases: TGCAGTGTTAGGGTCCGGGGGAGGGCCACAGATACGCAGTATTTT. Translating it yields CSVRVRGRATDTQYF.

This clone was observed at least ten times. The J gene is TRBJ1-1, the V gene TRBV11-1; D is possibly TRBD1 (6 bases). This CDR3 spans 16 amino acids. Trimming stripped 3 bases from V and 0 bases from J, with 14 bases between. Germline V gene lookup returns CDR1 SGHAT and CDR2 FQDESV (reference sequence). For the CDR3, the DNA is TGTGCCAGCAGCTTGGGACACAGGGACGTGAACACTGAAGCTTTCTTT. Its protein is CASSLGHRDVNTEAFF.

This clone came up many times. The rearrangement links TRBV30 to TRBJ2-2; the D is unclear. Trimming stripped 3 bases from V and 5 bases from J, with 16 bases between. Germline CDR1 and CDR2: GTSNPN and SVGIG (reference sequence). The CDR3 sequence is 15 residues long. The CDR3 sequence: CAWSPLTLGTGELFF. The CDR3 nucleotides are TGTGCCTGGAGCCCTTTGACCCTCGGAACCGGGGAGCTGTTTTTT.

The chain links TRBV20-1 to TRBJ2-5; D remains unclear. This CDR3 comprises 14 residues. Trimming took 0 bases from V and 5 from J, leaving 13 bases between them. From germline, CDR1 is DFQATT and CDR2 SNEGSKA (reference sequence). CDR3 amino acids: CSARDQSKWETQYF. The CDR3 nucleotides are TGCAGTGCTAGAGATCAGTCGAAATGGGAGACCCAGTACTTC.

J is TRBJ2-2 and V is TRBV6-6; the D gene could be TRBD1 or TRBD2 (5 bases each). In germline, CDR1 is MNHNY, CDR2 SVGAGI (reference sequence). The CDR3 consists of 16 residues. V lost 0 bases, J lost 9 bases, and 17 bases lay in between. This chain's CDR3 is CASSYSAAIGTWELFF. CDR3 DNA: TGTGCCAGCAGTTACTCCGCGGCTATCGGGACCTGGGAGCTGTTTTTT.

The chain combines TRBV15 with TRBJ2-5; D unclear. The V gene lost 1 base and the J gene lost 4 bases, with 25 bases spanning the gap. This CDR3 spans 19 amino acids. From germline, CDR1 is LNHNV and CDR2 YYDKDF (reference sequence). CDR3 loop: CATSRATWALRTWGETQYF. The CDR3, as DNA: TGTGCCACCAGCAGAGCTACCTGGGCCTTGCGTACATGGGGAGAGACCCAGTACTTC.

This clone appeared many times. The rearrangement uses TRBV19 and TRBJ1-2; 9 nucleotides agree with TRBD1. The CDR3 spans 16 residues. Germline V CDR1 and CDR2: LNHDA, SQIVND (reference sequence). Trimming at V came to 3 bases and at J to 4 bases, leaving 9 bases not matched to a gene. For the CDR3, the DNA is TGTGCCAGTAGTATTGGGGACAGGGTCGGCTCCTATGGCTACACCTTC. This codes for CASSIGDRVGSYGYTF.

This clone was found many times. The chain combines TRBV5-1 with TRBJ2-1; 12 nucleotides agree with TRBD2. CDR3 size: 14 residues. V lost 7 bases, J lost 9 bases, and 8 bases stayed unmatched. Germline-derived CDR1 and CDR2 are SGHRS and YFSETQ. CDR3 protein: CASSGTSGYGEQFF. The CDR3 coding sequence is TGCGCCAGCTCGGGGACTAGCGGGTACGGTGAGCAGTTCTTC.

This clone occurred many times. This chain connects TRBV20-1 to TRBJ1-1; D is undetermined. Germline CDR1 is DFQATT and CDR2 is SNEGSKA (reference sequence). This CDR3 contains 14 residues. Trimming removed 1 base at V and 2 bases at J, with 11 bases between. CDR3 region: CSARALGLNTEAFF. CDR3 DNA sequence: TGCAGTGCTAGAGCTTTGGGGTTAAACACTGAAGCTTTCTTT.

This clone has ten or more counts. This chain links TRBV18 with TRBJ2-7; 7 bases are shared with TRBD2. CDR3 size: 17 residues. Trimming at V came to 3 bases and at J to 6 bases, leaving 17 bases not matched to a gene. Germline V CDR1 and CDR2: KGHSH, LQKENI. Here the CDR3 reads CASSPYPRFGSGGEQYF. The CDR3 nucleotides are TGTGCCAGCTCACCGTATCCTCGGTTCGGATCGGGGGGCGAGCAGTACTTC.

This clone was counted ten times or more. The chain couples TRBV7-6 to TRBJ2-3; no reliable D call. This CDR3 has 13 amino acids. V lost 1 base to trimming and J lost 1 base, with 3 bases between them. The germline gives CDR1 SGHVS, CDR2 FNYEAQ. The CDR3 sequence: CASSLERTDTQYF. In nucleotides, the CDR3 is TGTGCCAGCAGCTTAGAACGCACAGATACGCAGTATTTT. The full variable domain, rest sourced from reference TRBV7-6 and TRBJ2-3, is GAGVSQSPRYKVTKRGQDVALRCDPISGHVSLYWYRQALGQGPEFLTYFNYEAQQDKSGLPNDRFSAERPEGSISTLTIQRTEQRDSAMYRCASSLERTDTQYFGPGTRLTVL.

The V gene is TRBV6-2 or TRBV6-3, the J gene TRBJ1-5; 7 nucleotides line up with TRBD1. Per the germline V gene, CDR1 is MNHEY and CDR2 is SVGEGT. The CDR3 loop spans 21 amino acids. V lost 2 bases and J lost 7; bases outside the gene matches: 26. CDR3 DNA sequence: TGTGCCAGCAGTTACGGGTTCAATAAGGGCACCAGACAGGGATCAGGCCAGCCCCAGCATTTT. Its protein is CASSYGFNKGTRQGSGQPQHF.